This TCR beta chain originates from a study of cytomegalovirus exposure and HLA in healthy donors. Study-wide results and limits: Among CMV-associated TCR beta chains, most appeared HLA-restricted in a later analysis. A later analysis reportedly found that, within productive TCRs, an Asian-associated ancestry cluster had fewer N-insertions than the mean observed across the roughly 610 donors. The study designated fewer than 200 TCR beta chains cytomegalovirus-associated. As confirmed in vitro, a few CMV-associated chains were specific for CMV antigens.

The PCR employed 60 Vbeta primers together with 13 Jbeta primers. Generated by immunoSEQ multiplex PCR, the TCRdb table keeps only in-frame clones and is missing some. This table has around 120,000 clones, 65% appearing once. Looked up from germline, CDR1 is KGHSH and CDR2 is LQKENI. Germline trimming cut 1 base from V and 5 bases from J; bases unmatched to any gene: 7. This CDR3 region has 15 residues. To note about this clone: Its antigen is still unknown.

The clonotype was recovered from a man younger than 45 in good health and CMV-seropositive. V gene TRBV18 combines with J gene TRBJ1-1; 7 positions agree with TRBD1. Sequenced: PBMCs. The CDR3 loop is CASSPLTGRGTEAFF. The CDR3 DNA reads TGTGCCAGCTCACCACTGACAGGGCGGGGAACTGAAGCTTTCTTT.